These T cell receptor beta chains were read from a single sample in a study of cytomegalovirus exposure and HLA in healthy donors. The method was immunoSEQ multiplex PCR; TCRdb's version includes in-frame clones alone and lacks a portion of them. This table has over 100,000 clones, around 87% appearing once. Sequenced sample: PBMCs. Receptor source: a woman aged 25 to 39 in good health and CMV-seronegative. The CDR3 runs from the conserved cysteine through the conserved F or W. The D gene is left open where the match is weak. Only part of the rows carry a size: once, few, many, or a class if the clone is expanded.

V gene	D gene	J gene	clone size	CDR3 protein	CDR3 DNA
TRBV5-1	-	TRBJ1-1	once	CASSSMGGEGTEAFF	TGCGCCAGCAGTTCAATGGGGGGAGAGGGAACTGAAGCTTTCTTT
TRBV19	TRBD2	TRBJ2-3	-	CASSSRGLATDTQYF	TGTGCCAGTAGTTCTAGAGGACTAGCCACAGATACGCAGTATTTT
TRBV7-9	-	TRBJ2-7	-	CASSLGQGRYEQYF	TGTGCCAGCAGCTTAGGGCAGGGGCGTTACGAGCAGTACTTC
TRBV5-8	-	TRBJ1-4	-	CASSLRGQLNEKLFF	TGTGCCAGCAGCTTAAGAGGGCAGCTGAATGAAAAACTGTTTTTT
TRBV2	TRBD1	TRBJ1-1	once	CASRGRQGAAFF	TGTGCCAGCAGGGGACGACAGGGAGCAGCTTTCTTT
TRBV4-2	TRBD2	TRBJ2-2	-	CASSQTLAGGPNTGELFF	TGTGCCAGCAGCCAGACTCTAGCGGGAGGTCCGAACACCGGGGAGCTGTTTTTT
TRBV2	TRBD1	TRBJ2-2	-	CASSETPGGDTGELFF	TGTGCCAGCAGTGAAACGCCAGGGGGTGACACCGGGGAGCTGTTTTTT
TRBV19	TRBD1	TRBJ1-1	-	CASSIWTGGKAEAFF	TGTGCCAGTAGTATATGGACAGGGGGCAAGGCTGAAGCTTTCTTT
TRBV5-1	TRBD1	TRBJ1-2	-	CASSFAGTANYGYTF	TGCGCCAGCAGCTTCGCCGGGACAGCAAACTATGGCTACACCTTC
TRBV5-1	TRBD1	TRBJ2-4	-	CASSRRDRLAYF	TGTGCCAGCAGCAGGCGGGACAGGCTCGCGTACTTC
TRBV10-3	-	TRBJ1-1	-	CAISDSRRGGNTEAFF	TGTGCCATCAGTGACTCCAGGCGGGGCGGTAACACTGAAGCTTTCTTT
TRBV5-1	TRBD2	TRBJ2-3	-	CASSLWGGGSDTQYF	TGCGCCAGCAGCTTGTGGGGGGGAGGGTCAGATACGCAGTATTTT
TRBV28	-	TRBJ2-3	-	CASTPRERSTDTQYF	TGTGCCAGCACCCCCCGGGAACGGAGCACAGATACGCAGTATTTT
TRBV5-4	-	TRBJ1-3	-	CASSLDRNSGNTIYF	TGTGCCAGCAGCTTGGACAGAAACTCTGGAAACACCATATATTTT
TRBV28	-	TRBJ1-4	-	CASSDRSGIREKLFF	TGTGCCAGCAGCGACAGGAGCGGAATAAGGGAAAAACTGTTTTTT
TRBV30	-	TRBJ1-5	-	CAWSKGVDSNQPQHF	TGTGCCTGGAGTAAAGGGGTTGATAGCAATCAGCCCCAGCATTTT
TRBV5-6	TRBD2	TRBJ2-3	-	CASSPGTSGGRTDTQYF	TGTGCCAGCAGCCCTGGGACTAGCGGGGGGAGAACAGATACGCAGTATTTT
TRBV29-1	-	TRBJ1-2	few	CSVLHAGGRYTF	TGCAGCGTCTTACATGCGGGGGGCCGCTACACCTTC
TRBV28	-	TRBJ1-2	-	CATARGADNYGYTF	TGTGCCACCGCCCGGGGGGCGGACAACTATGGCTACACCTTC
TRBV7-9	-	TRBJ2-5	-	CASSLGFYGGEETQYF	TGTGCCAGCAGCTTAGGGTTCTACGGAGGGGAAGAGACCCAGTACTTC
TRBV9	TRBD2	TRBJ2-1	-	CASSVGASGSSYNEQFF	TGTGCCAGCAGCGTAGGGGCTAGCGGAAGTTCCTACAATGAGCAGTTCTTC
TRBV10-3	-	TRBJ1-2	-	CAISESRGYYGYTF	TGTGCCATCAGTGAGTCGAGAGGATACTATGGCTACACCTTC
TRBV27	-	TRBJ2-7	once	CASSSEVGLARTYEQYF	TGTGCCAGCAGTTCCGAAGTAGGGCTAGCGCGAACCTACGAGCAGTACTTC
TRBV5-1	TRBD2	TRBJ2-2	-	CASSPSGTSPGELFF	TGCGCCAGCAGCCCCTCCGGGACTAGTCCCGGGGAGCTGTTTTTT
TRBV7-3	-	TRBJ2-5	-	CASSLGIGGVQETQYF	TGTGCCAGCAGCTTAGGGATCGGGGGAGTCCAAGAGACCCAGTACTTC
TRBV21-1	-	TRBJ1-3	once	CASSKCIRDIDSGNTIYF	TGTGCCAGCAGCAAATGTATTCGGGACATCGACTCTGGAAACACCATATATTTT
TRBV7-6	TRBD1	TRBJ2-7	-	CASSSGQRGYEQYF	TGTGCCAGCAGCTCGGGACAGAGGGGCTACGAGCAGTACTTC
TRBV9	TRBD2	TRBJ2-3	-	CASSVDPGLAGGDTQYF	TGTGCCAGCAGCGTGGACCCGGGACTAGCGGGAGGGGATACGCAGTATTTT
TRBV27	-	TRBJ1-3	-	CASSRTFGNTIYF	TGTGCCAGCAGCCGGACATTTGGAAACACCATATATTTT
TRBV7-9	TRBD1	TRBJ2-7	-	CASSSGQGDSYEQYF	TGTGCCAGCAGCTCGGGACAGGGGGACTCCTACGAGCAGTACTTC
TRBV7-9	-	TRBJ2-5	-	CSSTPFVETQYF	TGTTCCAGCACCCCATTTGTTGAGACCCAGTACTTC
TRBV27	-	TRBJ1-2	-	CASSFGQSSYGYTF	TGTGCCAGCAGTTTTGGACAGTCCTCTTATGGCTACACCTTC
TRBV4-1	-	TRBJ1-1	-	CASSPTGFSEAFF	TGCGCCAGCAGCCCCACAGGGTTCAGTGAAGCTTTCTTT
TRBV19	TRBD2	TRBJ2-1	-	CASSMGGKVWDEQFF	TGTGCCAGTAGTATGGGGGGGAAGGTTTGGGATGAGCAGTTCTTC
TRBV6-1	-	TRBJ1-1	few	CASSAHAGNTEAFF	TGTGCCAGCAGTGCCCACGCCGGGAACACTGAAGCTTTCTTT
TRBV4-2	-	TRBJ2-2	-	CASSRSLTGNTGELFF	TGTGCCAGCAGCCGGTCCCTGACAGGGAACACCGGGGAGCTGTTTTTT
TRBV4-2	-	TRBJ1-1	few	CASSQDSLANTEAFF	TGTGCCAGCAGCCAAGATTCCTTGGCGAACACTGAAGCTTTCTTT
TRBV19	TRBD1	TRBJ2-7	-	CASSPGQGLSYEQYF	TGTGCCAGTAGTCCGGGACAGGGGTTATCCTACGAGCAGTACTTC
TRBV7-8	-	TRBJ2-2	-	CASISEFDTGELFF	TGTGCCAGCATATCTGAGTTCGACACCGGGGAGCTGTTTTTT
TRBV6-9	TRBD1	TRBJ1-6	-	CASSSPGTGGRSPLHF	TGTGCCAGCAGTTCCCCCGGTACAGGGGGCCGGTCACCCCTCCACTTT
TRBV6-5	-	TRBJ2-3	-	CASSYRQDGADTQYF	TGTGCCAGCAGTTACCGGCAGGACGGGGCAGATACGCAGTATTTT
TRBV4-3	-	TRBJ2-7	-	CASSQDLGRVYEQYF	TGCGCCAGCAGCCAAGATCTGGGCAGGGTATACGAGCAGTACTTC
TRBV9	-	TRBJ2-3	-	CASSGTGSTDTQYF	TGTGCCAGCAGCGGAACAGGTAGCACAGATACGCAGTATTTT
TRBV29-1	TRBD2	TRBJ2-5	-	CSVFGGDQETQYF	TGCAGCGTATTCGGGGGGGACCAAGAGACCCAGTACTTC
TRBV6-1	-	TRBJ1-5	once	CASSEFQDNQPQHF	TGTGCCAGCAGTGAATTTCAGGACAATCAGCCCCAGCATTTT